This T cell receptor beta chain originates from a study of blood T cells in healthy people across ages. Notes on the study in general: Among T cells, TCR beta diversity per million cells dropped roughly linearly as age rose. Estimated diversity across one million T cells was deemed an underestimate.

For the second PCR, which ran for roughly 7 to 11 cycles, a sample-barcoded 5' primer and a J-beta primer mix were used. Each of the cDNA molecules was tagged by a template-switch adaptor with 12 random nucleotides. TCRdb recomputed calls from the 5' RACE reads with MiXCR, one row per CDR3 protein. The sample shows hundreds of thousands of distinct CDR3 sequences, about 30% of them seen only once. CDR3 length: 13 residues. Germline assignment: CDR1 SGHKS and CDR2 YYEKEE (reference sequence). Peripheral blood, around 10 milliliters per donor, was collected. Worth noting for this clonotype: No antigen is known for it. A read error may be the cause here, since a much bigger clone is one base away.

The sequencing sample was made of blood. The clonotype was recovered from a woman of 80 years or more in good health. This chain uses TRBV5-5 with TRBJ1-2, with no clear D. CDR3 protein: CAGSLIEGYGYTF. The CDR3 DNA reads TGTGCCGGCAGCTTAATTGAGGGCTATGGCTACACCTTC.